The next 8 T cell receptor beta chains were all read from a single sample in a study of blood T cell repertoires in COVID-19. Some clones are missing from TCRdb's copy, which holds only in-frame ones; the method was immunoSEQ multiplex PCR. This sample carries roughly 250,000 clones, roughly four fifths of them seen once, and the ten largest clones take about 4.8%. The source material was peripheral blood. The source is a woman aged 70-85 years with acute or convalescent COVID-19.

The sample holds a few counts of this clone. The chain carries TRBV6-5 and TRBJ2-7; 11 bases agree with TRBD1. CDR1 is MNHEY and CDR2 is SVGAGI in the germline V gene. V lost 5 bases and J lost 4; bases outside the gene matches: 7. The CDR3 length is 15 residues. CDR3 nucleotides: TGTGCCAGCAGTCGGACCGGGACAGGGGGATACGAGCAGTACTTC. It specifies CASSRTGTGGYEQYF.

Only one count was recorded for this clone. The rearrangement joins TRBV4-2 to TRBJ1-6; D possibly corresponds to TRBD1 (5 bases). Germline V lookup: CDR1 LGHNA, CDR2 YNFKEQ. CDR3 length equals 17 residues. V was pared by 0 bases and J by 8 bases, with 17 bases between. The CDR3 DNA follows: TGTGCCAGCAGCCAAGAACTCATCCGTCAAGGGGATTCACCCCTCCACTTT. It yields the protein CASSQELIRQGDSPLHF.

The CDR3 nucleotides are TGCAGCGTTGAAGGGGACAAGACCTACGAGCAGTACTTC. This translates into CSVEGDKTYEQYF. The chain combines TRBV29-1 with TRBJ2-7; perhaps TRBD1 as D (6 bases). V lost 1 base to trimming and J lost 2 bases, with 9 bases between them. Germline CDR1 reads SQVTM; CDR2 reads ANQGSEA. The CDR3 is 13 amino acids.

This clone was counted only a few times. Here the CDR3 reads CAWSRTAGWGEQYF. CDR3 DNA sequence: TGTGCCTGGAGCCGGACAGCCGGCTGGGGCGAGCAGTACTTC. The rearrangement joins TRBV30 to TRBJ2-7; D is perhaps TRBD1 (6 bases). CDR1 is GTSNPN, CDR2 SVGIG, per germline (reference sequence). Deletions cut 3 bases from V and 6 bases from J, with 18 bases between. The CDR3 contains 14 residues.

The rearrangement uses TRBV6-5 and TRBJ2-1; 10 positions match TRBD1. CDR3 length equals 15 residues. Trimming took 6 bases from V and 8 from J; bases not matched to a gene: 10. Germline values: CDR1 MNHEY, CDR2 SVGAGI. The CDR3 here is CASSPGTGVMDEQFF. The CDR3 DNA follows: TGTGCCAGCAGCCCCGGGACAGGGGTTATGGATGAGCAGTTCTTC.

This clone was seen only once. This chain uses TRBV28 with TRBJ1-1; D is perhaps TRBD1 (5 bases). V was clipped by 6 bases and J by 0 bases, with 14 bases between them. CDR1 and CDR2 (germline): MDHEN, SYDVKM. The CDR3 consists of 15 residues. This CDR3 reads CASSQGGHMNTEAFF. The CDR3, as DNA: TGTGCCAGCAGCCAGGGAGGACACATGAACACTGAAGCTTTCTTT.

The chain recombines TRBV4-1 with TRBJ2-5, with D perhaps TRBD2 (6 bases). Germline-derived CDR1 and CDR2 are MGHRA and YSYEKL. The CDR3 has 17 amino acids. V lost 0 bases, J lost 4 bases, and 18 bases lay in between. The CDR3, as DNA: TGCGCCAGCAGCCAAGATGGGATGGGGTGGGGGGTAGAGACCCAGTACTTC. Its translation: CASSQDGMGWGVETQYF.

This rearrangement joins TRBV3-1 (or the pseudogene TRBV3-2) to TRBJ1-4, with D hard to call. V was cut by 5 bases and J by 8 bases, with 15 bases left in between. Per the germline V gene, CDR1 is LGHDT and CDR2 is YNNKEL (reference sequence). CDR3 size: 14 residues. CDR3 in amino acids: CASSFAGTGEKLFF. The CDR3 DNA reads TGTGCCAGCAGCTTTGCAGGTACGGGAGAAAAACTGTTTTTT.